The 2 T cell receptor beta chains listed next were all sequenced from one sample in a study of T cell changes during pregnancy in multiple sclerosis (dated by TCRdb to between 2018 and 2020). Receptor amplification or capture employed the immunoSEQ multiplex PCR assay. TCRdb re-hosts the immuneACCESS table, in-frame sequences only. Its copies lack some clones; in the studies checked, an unresolved V gene accounts for under half of them, and the cause for the rest is not known. The table for this sample lists 60,000 to 85,000 clones; approximately 94% of them were counted only once. Around 0.6% of the sample is in the top ten clones. The sample consisted of peripheral blood, taken in the third trimester of pregnancy. Source of these receptors: a female donor with multiple sclerosis, enrolled in a pregnancy study.

The V call is TRBV5-5, the J call TRBJ2-7; TRBD1 agrees at 12 bases. V lost 2 bases to trimming and J lost 4 bases; unmatched junction nucleotides: 10. This CDR3 contains 17 residues. The germline gives CDR1 SGHKS, CDR2 YYEKEE (reference sequence). Written as DNA, the CDR3 is TGTGCCAGCAGCTTTTTGTTTCGGGACAGGGGGCCGTACGAGCAGTACTTC. Translation gives CASSFLFRDRGPYEQYF.

The V and J genes are TRBV7-3 and TRBJ2-1; TRBD2 might be the D (6 bases). V gave up 3 bases and J gave up 0 bases, with 9 bases separating them. Per germline, CDR1 SGHTA and CDR2 FQGTGA. The CDR3 covers 15 residues. The CDR3 DNA reads as TGTGCCAGCAGCTTGGGGGGACTCTCCTACAATGAGCAGTTCTTC. It yields the protein CASSLGGLSYNEQFF.